The 25 T cell receptor beta chains presented below share a single source sample, sequenced in a study of blood T cells in healthy people across ages. A J-beta primer mix and a sample-barcoded 5' primer were used in a second PCR of roughly 7 to 12 cycles. TCRdb reanalysed the 5' RACE reads using MiXCR and keeps one entry per CDR3 protein. Of about 1.4 million distinct CDR3 sequences in the sample, approximately 63% were seen once. The specimen sequenced was blood. Receptors were obtained from a man between 18 and 29 years old in good health.

This sequence joins TRBV9 and TRBJ2-7; no reliable D call. V lost 3 bases to trimming and J lost 2 bases, with 12 bases between them. Germline V gene lookup returns CDR1 SGDLS and CDR2 YYNGEE. CDR3 length: 14 amino acids. CDR3 coding DNA: TGTGCCAGCAGCGCGGCGAATGGCCCCTACGAGCAGTACTTC. This translates into CASSAANGPYEQYF.

This clonotype was seen more than once but under ten times. CDR3 sequence: CASSLGGQGAREQFF. In DNA form, the CDR3 reads TGTGCCAGCAGTTTGGGGGGACAGGGGGCTCGAGAGCAGTTCTTC. The chain recombines TRBV12-3 or TRBV12-4 with TRBJ2-1; 12 positions agree with TRBD1. Trimming removed 3 bases from V and 10 bases from J; junction bases left unmatched: 7. The CDR3 covers 15 residues.

The chain is built from TRBV14 and TRBJ2-1; D ambiguous. The CDR3 covers 16 residues. Germline assignment: CDR1 SGHDN and CDR2 FVKESK. V dropped 3 bases and J dropped 6 bases, with 18 bases sitting between them. The CDR3 DNA reads TGTGCCAGCAGCCACCTTCAGACCAGTCCCGGCAATGAGCAGTTCTTC. Its protein product is CASSHLQTSPGNEQFF.

The count of this clonotype is one. The V gene is TRBV10-1, the J gene TRBJ2-3; no reliable D call. V dropped 5 bases and J dropped 1 base, with 10 bases sitting between them. This CDR3 contains 14 residues. The germline CDR1 and CDR2 sequences are WNHNN and SYGVQD (reference sequence). CDR3 nucleotide sequence: TGCGCCAGCAGTATTAGCCCCGGCACAGATACGCAGTATTTT. Amino acids: CASSISPGTDTQYF.

The chain has TRBV11-2 and TRBJ2-1; 8 bases agree with TRBD2. Germline CDR1 SGHAT, CDR2 FQNNGV. The trim removed 3 bases at V and 4 bases at J, leaving 8 bases unmatched. The CDR3 contains 16 residues. The CDR3 loop is CASSFWRGEPYNEQFF. CDR3 DNA: TGTGCCAGCAGCTTTTGGCGGGGGGAACCATACAATGAGCAGTTCTTC.

The chain couples TRBV20-1 to TRBJ1-4; D is unclear. The CDR3 length is 13 residues. The germline V and J ends were trimmed by 3 bases and 8 bases, with 13 bases remaining between them. Germline V lookup: CDR1 DFQATT, CDR2 SNEGSKA (reference sequence). The chain's CDR3 is CSASLGFGEKLFF. The CDR3 nucleotides read TGCAGTGCTAGTCTGGGGTTTGGGGAAAAACTGTTTTTT.

This clonotype was found a few times. This chain connects TRBV27 to TRBJ2-1, with a tentative D call TRBD2 (5 bases). The CDR3 consists of 15 residues. Per the germline V gene, CDR1 is MNHEY and CDR2 is SMNVEV (reference sequence). Trimming pared 4 bases from V and 8 bases from J, leaving 18 bases between. CDR3 sequence reads: CASSYIGGYGDEQFF. DNA for the CDR3: TGTGCCAGCAGTTACATCGGAGGCTACGGCGATGAGCAGTTCTTC.

V and J are TRBV6-1 and TRBJ1-1; D is uncertain. CDR1 and CDR2 from the germline V gene are MNHNS and SASEGT. V was clipped by 8 bases and J by 8 bases, with 18 bases between them. The CDR3 is 13 residues long. CDR3 in amino acids: CASGLGKDAEAFF. CDR3 coding DNA: TGTGCCAGCGGATTGGGTAAAGACGCAGAAGCTTTCTTT.

This clonotype has a handful of counts. The CDR3 spells CASSDLDGSTDIQYF. The CDR3 DNA is TGTGCCAGCAGCGATTTGGACGGAAGCACCGACATTCAGTACTTC. The rearrangement joins TRBV7-2 to TRBJ2-4; D is uncertain. V was trimmed by 5 bases and J by 8 bases, leaving 19 bases between them. Looked up from germline, CDR1 is SGHTA and CDR2 is FQGNSA. The CDR3 totals 15 residues. The full variable domain, completed using reference TRBV7-2 and TRBJ2-4, is GAGVSQSPSNKVTEKGKDVELRCDPISGHTALYWYRQSLGQGLEFLIYFQGNSAPDKSGLPSDRFSAERTGGSVSTLTIQRTQQEDSAVYLCASSDLDGSTDIQYFGAGTRLSVL.

This clonotype has only a few counts. The rearrangement joins TRBV7-2 to TRBJ2-3; D ambiguous. Germline CDR1 SGHTA, CDR2 FQGNSA. V lost 2 bases and J lost 2, with 8 bases in between. The CDR3 runs 14 residues. CDR3 amino acids: CASSLTPHTDTQYF. In DNA form, the CDR3 reads TGTGCCAGCAGCTTAACTCCCCACACAGATACGCAGTATTTT.

This clonotype was recorded a few times. V gene TRBV29-1 combines with J gene TRBJ2-6, with TRBD1 matching 7 bases. With V trimmed by 0 bases and J by 2 bases, 4 bases remained unmatched. CDR3 size: 16 residues. Germline CDR1 is SQVTM and CDR2 is ANQGSEA. CDR3 sequence reads: CSVEDLGGAGANVLTF. The DNA for the CDR3 is TGCAGCGTTGAAGATTTAGGGGGCGCTGGGGCCAACGTCCTGACTTTC. Filled out from reference TRBV29-1 and TRBJ2-6, the complete variable domain reads SAVISQKPSRDICQRGTSLTIQCQVDSQVTMMFWYRQQPGQSLTLIATANQGSEATYESGFVIDKFPISRPNLTFSTLTVSNMSPEDSSIYLCSVEDLGGAGANVLTFGAGSRLTVL.

The chain carries TRBV4-1 and TRBJ2-3; 10 bases align to TRBD2. This CDR3 comprises 15 residues. Germline V CDR1 and CDR2: MGHRA, YSYEKL. The ends lost 1 base at V and 6 bases at J; junction bases unmatched: 4. For the CDR3, the DNA is TGCGCCAGCAGCCAAGTCGGACTAGCGGCTGATACGCAGTATTTT. Its protein product is CASSQVGLAADTQYF.

This chain uses TRBV28 with TRBJ2-1; 8 bases are a match to TRBD1. Germline V gene sequence: CDR1 MDHEN, CDR2 SYDVKM. There are 18 residues in the CDR3. With V trimmed by 4 bases and J by 0 bases, 11 bases remained unmatched. CDR3 in amino acids: CASSSIRTGRSSYNEQFF. The DNA for the CDR3 is TGTGCCAGCAGTTCAATACGGACAGGGAGGAGCTCCTACAATGAGCAGTTCTTC.

The CDR3: CASSLGLAGTFQETQYF. The CDR3 bases are TGTGCCAGCAGCTTAGGGTTAGCGGGAACCTTCCAAGAGACCCAGTACTTC. The chain has TRBV7-8 and TRBJ2-5; 8 nucleotides agree with TRBD2. From germline, CDR1 is SGHVS and CDR2 FQNEAQ. V dropped 1 base and J dropped 1; count of bases not matched to a gene: 8. The CDR3 covers 17 residues.

This CDR3 is CASSLASGGVYNEQFF. In DNA, the CDR3 is TGTGCCAGCAGCTTAGCCAGCGGGGGGGTATACAATGAGCAGTTCTTC. The chain links TRBV7-2 to TRBJ2-1; TRBD2 agrees at 10 bases. Losses at the gene ends were 0 bases for V and 4 bases for J; bases not matched to a gene: 3. CDR3 length equals 16 residues. Germline lookup yields CDR1 SGHTA and CDR2 FQGNSA.

The sample holds a few counts of this clonotype. The V call is TRBV12-3 or TRBV12-4, the J call TRBJ2-1, with D unclear. The CDR3 covers 15 residues. V was clipped by 5 bases and J by 0 bases, with 11 bases between them. The CDR3 region is CASSPRSSSYNEQFF. The DNA of the CDR3 is TGTGCCAGCAGTCCGAGGTCCAGCTCCTACAATGAGCAGTTCTTC.

The rearrangement joins TRBV27 to TRBJ1-1; TRBD1 agrees at 7 bases. Germline V gene lookup returns CDR1 MNHEY and CDR2 SMNVEV (reference sequence). The CDR3 spans 17 residues. V was clipped by 7 bases and J by 4 bases; unmatched bases: 18. The CDR3 region is CASNYRTGATGGTEAFF. CDR3 sequence (DNA): TGTGCCAGCAATTACCGAACAGGGGCCACGGGGGGCACTGAAGCTTTCTTT.

V is TRBV2 and J is TRBJ2-7; D remains unclear. Trimming left V 1 base short and J 6 bases short, with 10 bases between. The CDR3 sequence is 13 residues long. The germline gives CDR1 SNHLY, CDR2 FYNNEI. CDR3 amino acids: CASSEDWGGEQYF. The CDR3 bases are TGTGCCAGCAGTGAAGATTGGGGTGGCGAGCAGTACTTC.

The chain employs TRBV20-1 and TRBJ1-5; 7 bases map to TRBD1. The germline V gene has CDR1 DFQATT and CDR2 SNEGSKA (reference sequence). The CDR3 sequence is 18 residues long. V gave up 1 base and J gave up 0 bases; unmatched junction bases: 12. CDR3: CSARVNRGLLHSNQPQHF. The DNA of the CDR3 is TGCAGTGCTAGAGTGAACAGGGGATTATTACATAGCAATCAGCCCCAGCATTTT.

The chain combines TRBV30 with TRBJ1-2; D possibly corresponds to TRBD1 (6 bases). The CDR3 is 13 amino acids. The V end lost 1 base, the J end lost 2 bases, and 8 bases lay between the germline ends. From germline, CDR1 is GTSNPN and CDR2 SVGIG (reference sequence). This CDR3 reads CAWSERGNYGYTF. As DNA, the CDR3 is TGTGCCTGGAGTGAAAGGGGGAACTATGGCTACACCTTC. The complete variable domain, with remaining parts taken from reference TRBV30 and TRBJ1-2, reads SQTIHQWPATLVQPVGSPLSLECTVEGTSNPNLYWYRQAAGRGLQLLFYSVGIGQISSEVPQNLSASRPQDRQFILSSKKLLLSDSGFYLCAWSERGNYGYTFGSGTRLTVV.

This chain's CDR3 is CASSLKGGRTGELFF. The CDR3 bases are TGTGCCAGCAGCTTAAAGGGGGGGCGGACCGGGGAGCTGTTTTTT. V and J are TRBV7-2 and TRBJ2-2, with TRBD2 as a possible D gene (7 bases). The V gene's germline CDR1 is SGHTA and CDR2 FQGNSA. V lost 2 bases to trimming and J lost 5 bases, with 12 bases between them. The CDR3 contains 15 residues.

This clonotype has just a few counts. At one end the junction does not follow the germline gene, possibly because of a read error. The chain joins TRBV4-3 to TRBJ1-2, with 8 bases that match TRBD1. This CDR3 contains 13 residues. The germline V gene encodes CDR1 LGHNA and CDR2 YSLEER. The CDR3 is CASSPDRGGGYTF. CDR3 coding DNA: TGTGCCAGCAGTCCCGACAGGGGCGGTGGCTACACCTTC.

This rearrangement joins TRBV7-9 to TRBJ2-1, with 15 nucleotides matching TRBD2. Trimming at V came to 3 bases and at J to 8 bases, leaving 5 bases not matched to a gene. This CDR3 region has 16 residues. The germline CDR1 and CDR2 sequences are SEHNR and FQNEAQ (reference sequence). CDR3 nucleotides: TGTGCCAGCAGCTTCTCGGGACTAGCGGGAGGATATGAGCAGTTCTTC. Amino acid sequence: CASSFSGLAGGYEQFF.

This chain connects TRBV20-1 to TRBJ2-3; D is unresolved. The CDR3 covers 14 residues. The germline V gene encodes CDR1 DFQATT and CDR2 SNEGSKA (reference sequence). The ends were cut back, 1 base at V and 0 bases at J, with 8 bases in the middle. CDR3 sequence reads: CSARAQISTDTQYF. The CDR3 region has the DNA TGCAGTGCTAGAGCTCAGATTAGCACAGATACGCAGTATTTT.

The chain uses TRBV2 and TRBJ2-3; TRBD2 agrees at 7 bases. Germline V CDR1 and CDR2: SNHLY, FYNNEI. Unmatched junction bases numbered 11, after V lost 6 bases and J lost 2 bases. CDR3 length equals 16 residues. The DNA for the CDR3 is TGTGCCAGCAGCTACTACCAAGCGGGGACCACAGATACGCAGTATTTT. Protein sequence: CASSYYQAGTTDTQYF. Complete variable domain (other parts from reference TRBV2 and TRBJ2-3): EPEVTQTPSHQVTQMGQEVILRCVPISNHLYFYWYRQILGQKVEFLVSFYNNEISEKSEIFDDQFSVERPDGSNFTLKIRSTKLEDSAMYFCASSYYQAGTTDTQYFGPGTRLTVL.